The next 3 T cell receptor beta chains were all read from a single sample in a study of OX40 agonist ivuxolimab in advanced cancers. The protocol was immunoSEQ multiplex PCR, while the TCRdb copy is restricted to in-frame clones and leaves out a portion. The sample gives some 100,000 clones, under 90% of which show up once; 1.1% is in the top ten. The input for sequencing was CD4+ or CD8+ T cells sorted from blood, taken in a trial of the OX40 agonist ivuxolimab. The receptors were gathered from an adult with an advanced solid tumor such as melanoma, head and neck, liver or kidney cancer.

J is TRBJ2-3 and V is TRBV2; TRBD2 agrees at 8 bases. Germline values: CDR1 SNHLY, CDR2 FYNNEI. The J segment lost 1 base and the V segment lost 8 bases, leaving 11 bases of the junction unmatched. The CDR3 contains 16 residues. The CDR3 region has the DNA TGTGCCAGCGGAACGGGGTCAGCGGGGGGCACAGATACGCAGTATTTT. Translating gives CASGTGSAGGTDTQYF.

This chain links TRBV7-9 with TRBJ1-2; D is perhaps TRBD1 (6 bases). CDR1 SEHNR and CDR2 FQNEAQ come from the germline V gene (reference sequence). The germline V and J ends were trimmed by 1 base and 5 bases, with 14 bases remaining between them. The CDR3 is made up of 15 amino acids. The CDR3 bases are TGTGCCAGCAGCTTAGATCAGGGACACCGATATGGCTACACCTTC. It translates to CASSLDQGHRYGYTF.

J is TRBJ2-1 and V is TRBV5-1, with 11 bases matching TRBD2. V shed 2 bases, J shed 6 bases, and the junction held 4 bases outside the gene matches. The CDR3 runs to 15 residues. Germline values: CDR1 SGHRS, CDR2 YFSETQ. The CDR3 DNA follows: TGCGCCAGCAGCTTTAGCGGGGGGGCCCTCAATGAGCAGTTCTTC. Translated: CASSFSGGALNEQFF.